These 22 T cell receptor beta chains were sequenced from one sample in a study of blood T cell repertoires in COVID-19. Profiled with immunoSEQ multiplex PCR; TCRdb holds only in-frame clones, not every one. The data show under 500,000 clones, with about 85% seen just once and about 2.1% held by the top ten. The sequenced sample was PBMCs or T cells enriched from blood (not recorded which). The receptors shown here come from a woman under 30 with acute COVID-19.

The J gene is TRBJ1-1, the V gene TRBV18, with D perhaps TRBD1 (6 bases). Trimming left V 0 bases short and J 6 bases short, with 14 bases between. Germline CDR1 KGHSH, CDR2 LQKENI. CDR3 length: 15 amino acids. The CDR3 sequence: CASSPPGVRGAEAFF. In nucleotides, the CDR3 is TGTGCCAGCTCACCACCGGGCGTCAGGGGAGCTGAAGCTTTCTTT.

The table lists this clone with a count of one. This chain connects TRBV3-1 (or the pseudogene TRBV3-2) to TRBJ1-6; perhaps TRBD1 as D (5 bases). The CDR3 is 13 amino acids. CDR1 and CDR2 from the germline V gene are LGHDT and YNNKEL (reference sequence). V dropped 4 bases and J dropped 5 bases, with 6 bases sitting between them. The CDR3 DNA follows: TGTGCCAGCAGCCGGGGGGATAATTCACCCCTCCACTTT. Translation gives CASSRGDNSPLHF.

V usage is TRBV10-3 and J usage is TRBJ1-2; the D gene is possibly TRBD1 (6 bases). Germline-derived CDR1 and CDR2 are ENHRY and SYGVKD. Trimming shortened V by 0 bases and J by 8 bases, and 16 bases separated the two germline ends. There are 15 residues in the CDR3. CDR3 bases: TGTGCCATCAGTGAGTCGGCAGGGGACGTCTCCGGCTACACCTTC. Amino acids: CAISESAGDVSGYTF.

The chain recombines TRBV30 with TRBJ1-1; 10 positions agree with TRBD1. CDR1 is GTSNPN and CDR2 is SVGIG in the germline V gene (reference sequence). Germline trimming cut 4 bases from V and 7 bases from J; bases unmatched to any gene: 3. CDR3 length: 12 amino acids. This CDR3 reads CAWNRDRGEAFF. The CDR3 region has the DNA TGTGCCTGGAATCGGGACAGGGGTGAAGCTTTCTTT.

J is TRBJ1-1 and V is TRBV7-3; D is unclear. Germline V gene lookup returns CDR1 SGHTA and CDR2 FQGTGA. V lost 2 bases and J 1 base, leaving 5 bases between the germline ends. This CDR3 has 13 amino acids. CDR3 in amino acids: CASSLQENTEAFF. CDR3 DNA sequence: TGTGCCAGCAGCTTACAGGAGAACACTGAAGCTTTCTTT.

This clone was observed a few times. CDR3 DNA: TGCGCCAGCAGCCGTCTAGCGTACCAAGAGACCCAGTACTTC. Translated: CASSRLAYQETQYF. The V call is TRBV4-1, the J call TRBJ2-5; a weak D match, TRBD2 (6 bases). The CDR3 runs 14 residues. V was pared by 4 bases and J by 0 bases, with 9 bases between. The V gene's germline CDR1 is MGHRA and CDR2 YSYEKL.

The CDR3 coding sequence is TGTGCCAGCAGTTACTCGAGGGGAGGTGAAAAACTGTTTTTT. It specifies CASSYSRGGEKLFF. This chain connects TRBV6-5 to TRBJ1-4; TRBD1 might be the D (5 bases). Germline V gene data show CDR1 as MNHEY and CDR2 as SVGAGI. The CDR3 is made up of 14 amino acids. V dropped 0 bases and J dropped 7 bases, with 9 bases sitting between them.

The V call is TRBV9, the J call TRBJ2-1; 10 positions match TRBD2. CDR1 is SGDLS, CDR2 YYNGEE, per germline. The CDR3 spans 15 residues. With V trimmed by 0 bases and J by 6 bases, 3 bases remained unmatched. DNA for the CDR3: TGTGCCAGCAGCGTAGTTAGCGGGAGGTTCAATGAGCAGTTCTTC. Its translation: CASSVVSGRFNEQFF.

The V and J genes are TRBV5-1 and TRBJ1-1, with D unresolved. The CDR3 consists of 13 residues. V was clipped by 4 bases and J by 2 bases, with 9 bases between them. CDR1 and CDR2 (germline): SGHRS, YFSETQ. The CDR3 loop reads CASSIRVNTEAFF. Here the CDR3 DNA reads TGCGCCAGCAGCATCCGGGTCAACACTGAAGCTTTCTTT.

This rearrangement joins TRBV27 to TRBJ2-7, with 11 nucleotides matching TRBD2. The CDR3 is 15 residues long. CDR1 is MNHEY, CDR2 SMNVEV, per germline (reference sequence). V gave up 7 bases and J gave up 2 bases; unmatched junction bases: 7. This CDR3 reads CASKKGLAVPYEQYF. The CDR3 DNA reads as TGTGCCAGCAAAAAGGGACTAGCGGTCCCCTACGAGCAGTACTTC.

The V and J genes are TRBV5-1 and TRBJ1-1, with D unresolved. V lost 4 bases, J lost 1 base, and 8 bases lay in between. There are 13 residues in the CDR3. Per germline, CDR1 SGHRS and CDR2 YFSETQ. CDR3 amino acids: CASSLQTNTEAFF. The CDR3 DNA reads as TGCGCCAGCAGCCTACAGACGAACACTGAAGCTTTCTTT.

The chain uses TRBV4-2 and TRBJ2-3, with no clear D. V dropped 0 bases and J dropped 6 bases, with 7 bases sitting between them. Germline assignment: CDR1 LGHNA and CDR2 YNFKEQ. The CDR3 has 13 residues. CDR3 sequence: CASSQDQVDTQYF. Here the CDR3 DNA reads TGTGCCAGCAGCCAAGATCAGGTCGATACGCAGTATTTT.

This sequence joins TRBV7-3 and TRBJ1-1, with TRBD1 identical over 7 bases. The CDR3 is made up of 14 amino acids. The V and J ends lost 5 bases and 0 bases, in that order; junction bases with no gene match: 3. The germline CDR1 and CDR2 sequences are SGHTA and FQGTGA. CDR3 in amino acids: CASSDTGVNTEAFF. DNA of the CDR3: TGTGCCAGCAGCGATACAGGGGTGAACACTGAAGCTTTCTTT. The full variable domain, completed using reference TRBV7-3 and TRBJ1-1, is GAGVSQTPSNKVTEKGKYVELRCDPISGHTALYWYRQSLGQGPEFLIYFQGTGAADDSGLPNDRFFAVRPEGSVSTLKIQRTERGDSAVYLCASSDTGVNTEAFFGQGTRLTVV.

This clone appeared a few times. The chain couples TRBV3-1 (or the pseudogene TRBV3-2) to TRBJ1-2; 9 bases are a match to TRBD1. Germline CDR1 reads LGHDT; CDR2 reads YNNKEL (reference sequence). This CDR3 contains 15 residues. The trim removed 2 bases at V and 8 bases at J, leaving 9 bases unmatched. This CDR3 is CASSQTTGGASGYTF. The CDR3, as DNA: TGTGCCAGCAGCCAAACCACAGGGGGCGCTTCCGGCTACACCTTC.

The rearrangement uses TRBV10-3 and TRBJ2-1; 11 bases match TRBD2. Losses at the gene ends were 3 bases for V and 9 bases for J; bases not matched to a gene: 16. Per germline, CDR1 ENHRY and CDR2 SYGVKD. The CDR3 spans 18 residues. The chain's CDR3 is CAISDPHWVAGGFAEQFF. CDR3 bases: TGTGCCATCAGTGACCCCCACTGGGTAGCGGGAGGGTTTGCTGAGCAGTTCTTC.

This clone was recorded only once. The rearrangement joins TRBV18 to TRBJ2-3; 7 positions agree with TRBD2. The CDR3 totals 15 residues. The V and J ends lost 2 bases and 4 bases, in that order; junction bases with no gene match: 6. Germline lookup yields CDR1 KGHSH and CDR2 LQKENI. CDR3 protein: CASSPTGGGADTQYF. CDR3 DNA sequence: TGTGCCAGCTCACCAACGGGGGGTGGAGCAGATACGCAGTATTTT.

This clone is a singleton in its sample. The V and J genes are TRBV30 and TRBJ2-1; a weak D match, TRBD2 (5 bases). This CDR3 comprises 12 residues. CDR1 is GTSNPN and CDR2 is SVGIG in the germline V gene (reference sequence). The V end was cut by 2 bases, the J end by 8 bases, with 10 bases between. CDR3 residues: CAWSTSWHEQFF. CDR3 nucleotide sequence: TGTGCCTGGAGTACTAGTTGGCATGAGCAGTTCTTC.

The rearrangement links TRBV7-3 to TRBJ1-1, with D possibly matching TRBD1 (5 bases). The CDR3 extends over 13 amino acids. Trimming took off 2 bases at V and 7 bases at J, with 11 bases between the two ends. CDR1 and CDR2 from the germline V gene are SGHTA and FQGTGA. CDR3 DNA sequence: TGTGCCAGCAGCTTAGGGGCGGCAAATGAAGCTTTCTTT. This gives the protein CASSLGAANEAFF.

This clone was found a few times. The CDR3 sequence is CASAGPNTGELFF. CDR3 in DNA: TGTGCCAGTGCGGGACCGAACACCGGGGAGCTGTTTTTT. The rearrangement uses TRBV28 and TRBJ2-2; maybe TRBD2 (6 bases). Looked up from germline, CDR1 is MDHEN and CDR2 is SYDVKM. The CDR3 has 13 residues. Trimming cost V 9 bases and J 0 bases, with 8 bases left between them.

The chain carries TRBV28 and TRBJ1-1, with D maybe TRBD1 (5 bases). CDR1 is MDHEN and CDR2 is SYDVKM in the germline V gene. V was trimmed by 3 bases and J by 4 bases, leaving 12 bases between them. The CDR3 spans 14 residues. The CDR3: CASSFLQGVTEAFF. As DNA, the CDR3 is TGTGCCAGCAGTTTTTTGCAGGGCGTCACTGAAGCTTTCTTT.

V usage is TRBV19 and J usage is TRBJ1-1, with D possibly matching TRBD1 (5 bases). Trimming left V 9 bases short and J 4 bases short, with 15 bases between. Per germline, CDR1 LNHDA and CDR2 SQIVND (reference sequence). This CDR3 has 13 residues. CDR3 sequence: CASTQRGGTEAFF. CDR3 sequence (DNA): TGTGCCAGCACCCAGCGGGGGGGCACTGAAGCTTTCTTT. The full variable domain, with the rest looked up from reference TRBV19 and TRBJ1-1, is DGGITQSPKYLFRKEGQNVTLSCEQNLNHDAMYWYRQDPGQGLRLIYYSQIVNDFQKGDIAEGYSVSREKKESFPLTVTSAQKNPTAFYLCASTQRGGTEAFFGQGTRLTVV.

This rearrangement joins TRBV15 to TRBJ1-1; possible D gene TRBD1, 5 bases. V was trimmed by 0 bases and J by 0 bases, leaving 8 bases between them. CDR3 size: 15 residues. Germline lookup yields CDR1 LNHNV and CDR2 YYDKDF (reference sequence). The CDR3 DNA is TGTGCCACCAGCAGAGATAGGGGTTTGAACACTGAAGCTTTCTTT. It specifies CATSRDRGLNTEAFF.